A selection of T cell receptor beta chains follows, all from one sample in a study of PD-1 blockade in classical Hodgkin lymphoma. Sequencing used immunoSEQ multiplex PCR; TCRdb keeps in-frame clones, though not all of them. The sample comprises some 63,000 clones, 90% of which are singletons, and approximately 9.7% rests with the top ten. This material consisted of peripheral blood mononuclear cells (PBMCs), taken at baseline. These receptors were collected from a human donor with classical Hodgkin lymphoma. The CDR3 runs from the conserved cysteine through the conserved F or W. The order of the fields is clone size, V gene, J gene, D gene, CDR3 protein, CDR3 DNA. A D gene is named only where the DNA matches it firmly. Expanded clones get a size class; other rows say once, few or many, or leave the size out.

clone_size: NA
v_call: TRBV27
j_call: TRBJ2-7
d_call: TRBD1
cdr3_aa: CASSLPGTGVLAVEYEQYF
cdr3_nt: TGTGCCAGCAGTTTACCCGGGACAGGGGTGTTAGCGGTCGAGTACGAGCAGTACTTC

clone_size: NA
v_call: TRBV7-2
j_call: TRBJ2-5
d_call: TRBD2
cdr3_aa: CASSLATLAGAQETQYF
cdr3_nt: TGTGCCAGCAGCTTAGCCACCTTAGCGGGGGCCCAAGAGACCCAGTACTTC

clone_size: NA
v_call: TRBV11-1
j_call: TRBJ2-6
d_call: NA
cdr3_aa: CASSRPPVGANVLTF
cdr3_nt: TGTGCCAGCAGCCGTCCCCCGGTTGGGGCCAACGTCCTGACTTTC

clone_size: NA
v_call: TRBV10-3
j_call: TRBJ1-2
d_call: TRBD1
cdr3_aa: CAISARTGSHYGYTF
cdr3_nt: TGTGCCATCAGTGCCCGGACAGGGTCCCACTATGGCTACACCTTC

clone_size: NA
v_call: TRBV30
j_call: TRBJ1-3
d_call: TRBD1
cdr3_aa: CAWRDRGSGNTIYF
cdr3_nt: TGTGCCTGGAGAGACAGGGGATCTGGAAACACCATATATTTT

clone_size: NA
v_call: TRBV7-8
j_call: TRBJ2-1
d_call: NA
cdr3_aa: CASSFGHLNEQFF
cdr3_nt: TGTGCCAGCAGCTTCGGCCACTTGAATGAGCAGTTCTTC

clone_size: once
v_call: TRBV4-1
j_call: TRBJ2-7
d_call: TRBD2
cdr3_aa: CASSQPLAGGYEQYF
cdr3_nt: TGCGCCAGCAGCCAACCCCTAGCGGGAGGATACGAGCAGTACTTC

clone_size: NA
v_call: TRBV5-1
j_call: TRBJ2-1
d_call: TRBD1
cdr3_aa: CASSLPGQGHNEQFF
cdr3_nt: TGCGCCAGCAGCTTACCGGGACAGGGACACAATGAGCAGTTCTTC

clone_size: NA
v_call: TRBV28
j_call: TRBJ2-7
d_call: NA
cdr3_aa: CASSLIPHSYEQYF
cdr3_nt: TGTGCCAGCAGTTTAATCCCGCACAGCTACGAGCAGTACTTC

clone_size: NA
v_call: TRBV5-1
j_call: TRBJ1-2
d_call: TRBD1
cdr3_aa: CASSSEGAGRKGYTF
cdr3_nt: TGCGCCAGCAGCTCCGAGGGGGCGGGAAGGAAAGGCTACACCTTC

clone_size: NA
v_call: TRBV28
j_call: TRBJ2-7
d_call: NA
cdr3_aa: CASSFDSDFSYEQYF
cdr3_nt: TGTGCCAGCAGTTTCGACAGTGACTTCTCCTACGAGCAGTACTTC

clone_size: NA
v_call: TRBV2
j_call: TRBJ2-2
d_call: TRBD2
cdr3_aa: CASSDISGMGGTGELFF
cdr3_nt: TGTGCCAGCAGTGATATTAGCGGGATGGGGGGCACCGGGGAGCTGTTTTTT

clone_size: NA
v_call: TRBV9
j_call: TRBJ2-5
d_call: TRBD2
cdr3_aa: CASSPRLAGGPRETQYF
cdr3_nt: TGTGCCAGCAGCCCCCGACTAGCGGGAGGCCCCCGGGAGACCCAGTACTTC

clone_size: NA
v_call: TRBV28
j_call: TRBJ2-2
d_call: TRBD1
cdr3_aa: CASRVRTGYPGELFF
cdr3_nt: TGTGCCAGCAGGGTCCGGACAGGGTACCCCGGGGAGCTGTTTTTT

clone_size: NA
v_call: TRBV7-9
j_call: TRBJ2-6
d_call: NA
cdr3_aa: CASSTLTGEGSGANVLTF
cdr3_nt: TGTGCCAGCAGCACCTTGACAGGGGAGGGCTCTGGGGCCAACGTCCTGACTTTC

clone_size: NA
v_call: TRBV6-1
j_call: TRBJ1-5
d_call: NA
cdr3_aa: CASSVEYNQPQHF
cdr3_nt: TGTGCCAGCAGTGTAGAGTACAATCAGCCCCAGCATTTT

clone_size: NA
v_call: TRBV5-1
j_call: TRBJ1-2
d_call: NA
cdr3_aa: CASQGSGGYTF
cdr3_nt: TGCGCCAGCCAGGGATCAGGTGGCTACACCTTC

clone_size: NA
v_call: TRBV7-9
j_call: TRBJ2-3
d_call: TRBD2
cdr3_aa: CASRQTSGAPDTQYF
cdr3_nt: TGTGCCAGCAGGCAGACTAGCGGGGCCCCAGATACGCAGTATTTT

clone_size: NA
v_call: TRBV28
j_call: TRBJ2-7
d_call: NA
cdr3_aa: CASGIYEQYF
cdr3_nt: TGTGCCAGCGGCATCTACGAGCAGTACTTC

clone_size: NA
v_call: TRBV2
j_call: TRBJ2-5
d_call: TRBD1
cdr3_aa: CASSQTGGVETQYF
cdr3_nt: TGTGCCAGCAGTCAGACAGGGGGGGTGGAGACCCAGTACTTC

clone_size: NA
v_call: TRBV6-7
j_call: TRBJ2-7
d_call: NA
cdr3_aa: CASSQQGRQYF
cdr3_nt: TGTGCCAGCAGCCAGCAGGGACGGCAGTACTTC

clone_size: NA
v_call: TRBV27
j_call: TRBJ2-6
d_call: NA
cdr3_aa: CASKGGSGANVLTF
cdr3_nt: TGTGCCAGCAAGGGGGGGTCTGGGGCCAACGTCCTGACTTTC

clone_size: NA
v_call: TRBV11-2
j_call: TRBJ2-7
d_call: NA
cdr3_aa: CASSLTRHVPYEQYF
cdr3_nt: TGTGCCAGCAGCTTAACTAGGCATGTCCCCTACGAGCAGTACTTC

clone_size: NA
v_call: TRBV28
j_call: TRBJ2-1
d_call: TRBD1
cdr3_aa: CASSIRDRVPYNEQFF
cdr3_nt: TGTGCCAGCAGCATACGGGACAGGGTACCCTACAATGAGCAGTTCTTC

clone_size: NA
v_call: TRBV4-1
j_call: TRBJ2-5
d_call: NA
cdr3_aa: CASSLYLDSNKETQYF
cdr3_nt: TGCGCCAGCAGCCTTTATCTGGACAGCAACAAAGAGACCCAGTACTTC

clone_size: once
v_call: TRBV5-1
j_call: TRBJ2-7
d_call: TRBD2
cdr3_aa: CASSSGLVVYEQYF
cdr3_nt: TGCGCCAGCAGCTCGGGACTAGTTGTTTACGAGCAGTACTTC

clone_size: NA
v_call: TRBV6-6
j_call: TRBJ1-5
d_call: NA
cdr3_aa: CASSSRDTSQPQHF
cdr3_nt: TGTGCCAGCAGCTCCCGGGACACCAGTCAGCCCCAGCATTTT

clone_size: NA
v_call: TRBV7-7
j_call: TRBJ1-2
d_call: NA
cdr3_aa: CASSLPHTPNYGYTF
cdr3_nt: TGTGCTAGCAGCTTACCCCATACTCCTAACTATGGCTACACCTTC

clone_size: few
v_call: TRBV7-9
j_call: TRBJ2-5
d_call: NA
cdr3_aa: CASSPIRTQYF
cdr3_nt: TGTGCCAGCAGCCCGATCAGGACCCAGTACTTC

clone_size: NA
v_call: TRBV27
j_call: TRBJ2-5
d_call: NA
cdr3_aa: CASSFSRVQETQYF
cdr3_nt: TGTGCCAGCAGTTTTTCCAGGGTACAAGAGACCCAGTACTTC

clone_size: NA
v_call: TRBV5-4
j_call: TRBJ1-6
d_call: TRBD1
cdr3_aa: CASSLAGGTALSPLHF
cdr3_nt: TGTGCCAGCAGCTTGGCCGGTGGGACAGCCCTATCACCCCTCCACTTT

clone_size: NA
v_call: TRBV28
j_call: TRBJ1-1
d_call: NA
cdr3_aa: CAGGKGFGNTEAFF
cdr3_nt: TGTGCCGGTGGGAAAGGGTTCGGGAACACTGAAGCTTTCTTT

clone_size: NA
v_call: TRBV19
j_call: TRBJ1-2
d_call: TRBD1
cdr3_aa: CASSMGTGAYGYTF
cdr3_nt: TGTGCCAGTAGTATGGGGACAGGGGCCTATGGCTACACCTTC

clone_size: NA
v_call: TRBV19
j_call: TRBJ1-5
d_call: NA
cdr3_aa: CASSIGGRDQPQHF
cdr3_nt: TGTGCCAGTAGTATTGGGGGACGTGATCAGCCCCAGCATTTT

clone_size: NA
v_call: TRBV5-4
j_call: TRBJ2-7
d_call: NA
cdr3_aa: CASSLGGAGTEQYF
cdr3_nt: TGTGCCAGCAGCTTGGGGGGGGCAGGGACCGAGCAGTACTTC

clone_size: NA
v_call: TRBV5-1
j_call: TRBJ2-5
d_call: NA
cdr3_aa: CASSPGGTRQETQYF
cdr3_nt: TGCGCCAGCAGCCCCGGAGGGACCCGTCAAGAGACCCAGTACTTC

clone_size: NA
v_call: TRBV4-1
j_call: TRBJ1-5
d_call: NA
cdr3_aa: CASSQVTERLSNQPQHF
cdr3_nt: TGCGCCAGCAGCCAAGTAACGGAGCGGCTGAGCAATCAGCCCCAGCATTTT

clone_size: NA
v_call: TRBV28
j_call: TRBJ2-2
d_call: NA
cdr3_aa: CASSRPMGRGTGELFF
cdr3_nt: TGTGCCAGCAGTAGGCCCATGGGGCGCGGCACCGGGGAGCTGTTTTTT

clone_size: NA
v_call: TRBV9
j_call: TRBJ2-7
d_call: TRBD2
cdr3_aa: CASSAPPAGLVPYEQYF
cdr3_nt: TGTGCCAGCAGCGCCCCCCCCGCCGGACTAGTCCCCTACGAGCAGTACTTC

clone_size: NA
v_call: TRBV7-2
j_call: TRBJ2-3
d_call: TRBD2
cdr3_aa: CASSPTGGPFVDTQYF
cdr3_nt: TGTGCCAGCAGCCCTACGGGGGGGCCTTTTGTAGATACGCAGTATTTT

clone_size: NA
v_call: TRBV19
j_call: TRBJ2-7
d_call: NA
cdr3_aa: CASSPGLYYEQYF
cdr3_nt: TGTGCCAGTAGTCCCGGGCTTTACTACGAGCAGTACTTC

clone_size: NA
v_call: TRBV28
j_call: TRBJ2-1
d_call: TRBD2
cdr3_aa: CASSLIAGEDNEQFF
cdr3_nt: TGTGCCAGCAGTTTAATAGCGGGGGAAGACAATGAGCAGTTCTTC

clone_size: NA
v_call: TRBV6-1
j_call: TRBJ2-7
d_call: NA
cdr3_aa: CASRPRRALRVEQYF
cdr3_nt: TGTGCCAGCAGACCTCGGCGGGCCCTGCGGGTCGAGCAGTACTTC

clone_size: NA
v_call: TRBV11-1
j_call: TRBJ2-3
d_call: TRBD2
cdr3_aa: CASSLTSGYSDTQYF
cdr3_nt: TGTGCCAGCAGCTTGACTAGCGGGTATTCAGATACGCAGTATTTT

clone_size: few
v_call: TRBV18
j_call: TRBJ1-1
d_call: NA
cdr3_aa: CASSAGTSNTEAFF
cdr3_nt: TGTGCCAGCTCAGCCGGGACATCGAACACTGAAGCTTTCTTT

clone_size: NA
v_call: TRBV5-5
j_call: TRBJ2-7
d_call: TRBD2
cdr3_aa: CASSLIAGGIEQYF
cdr3_nt: TGTGCCAGCAGCTTGATAGCGGGAGGGATCGAGCAGTACTTC

clone_size: NA
v_call: TRBV6-6
j_call: TRBJ1-6
d_call: NA
cdr3_aa: CASSYSQGYGSPLHF
cdr3_nt: TGTGCCAGCAGTTACTCCCAGGGTTACGGTTCACCCCTCCACTTT

clone_size: NA
v_call: TRBV9
j_call: TRBJ2-3
d_call: TRBD2
cdr3_aa: CASSVLSGSSDTQYF
cdr3_nt: TGTGCCAGCAGCGTATTGAGCGGGAGTTCAGATACGCAGTATTTT

clone_size: NA
v_call: TRBV19
j_call: TRBJ2-5
d_call: NA
cdr3_aa: CASPREKITPSTLYRYQETQYF
cdr3_nt: TGTGCCAGCCCCCGGGAGAAAATAACCCCTAGCACCCTCTACAGATACCAAGAGACCCAGTACTTC

clone_size: NA
v_call: TRBV5-4
j_call: TRBJ1-4
d_call: NA
cdr3_aa: CASSLDGREKLFF
cdr3_nt: TGTGCCAGCAGCTTGGACGGGCGGGAAAAACTGTTTTTT